These 17 T cell receptor beta chains were sequenced from one sample in a study of T cell repertoires in cytomegalovirus infection. TCRdb analysed the reads with MiXCR anew, one entry per CDR3 protein. The sample includes 750,000 to 950,000 distinct CDR3 sequences, approximately 32% of them seen just once. Their target antigens are unknown. The sample in question was cultured CD8+ T cells from PBMCs, obtained from culture after CMV antigen stimulation. The receptors come from a human donor in good health (CMV status not recorded). Some clones in this sample may be carry-over from other donors' samples.

The V gene is TRBV3-1, the J gene TRBJ2-1; TRBD2 is a possible D gene (5 bases). Germline CDR1 reads LGHDT; CDR2 reads YNNKEL (reference sequence). V dropped 0 bases and J dropped 4 bases, with 7 bases sitting between them. The CDR3 is 14 amino acids. CDR3 bases: TGTGCCAGCAGCCAAGATCCGGGGTACAATGAGCAGTTCTTC. This gives the protein CASSQDPGYNEQFF.

The rearrangement links TRBV28 to TRBJ1-2; D is unresolved. The CDR3 covers 12 residues. Between the trimmed V and J ends, which lost 6 bases and 4 bases, there was a span of 9 bases. Germline lookup yields CDR1 MDHEN and CDR2 SYDVKM. Written as DNA, the CDR3 is TGTGCCAGCAGCCCATACCTCTATGGCTACACCTTC. Its translation: CASSPYLYGYTF.

In its sample, this clonotype was seen a few times. The gene calls are TRBV27 and TRBJ1-5; D is possibly TRBD1 (6 bases). The CDR3 has 16 residues. Germline CDR1 reads MNHEY; CDR2 reads SMNVEV (reference sequence). Deletions cut 5 bases from V and 0 bases from J, with 14 bases between. DNA for the CDR3: TGTGCCAGCAGTGCCTCACAGGGCCTTAGCAATCAGCCCCAGCATTTT. This gives the protein CASSASQGLSNQPQHF.

The genes are TRBV20-1 and TRBJ2-7; 7 bases agree with TRBD1. Trimming cost V 0 bases and J 8 bases; bases outside gene matches: 10. Germline CDR1 is DFQATT and CDR2 is SNEGSKA (reference sequence). The CDR3 consists of 14 residues. The chain's CDR3 is CSARDHRGPLKQYF. The DNA of the CDR3 is TGCAGTGCTAGAGATCATAGGGGGCCTTTAAAGCAGTACTTC.

The rearrangement links TRBV27 to TRBJ2-7, with 11 bases aligning to TRBD1. V lost 5 bases, J lost 7 bases, and 7 bases stayed unmatched. Germline V gene lookup returns CDR1 MNHEY and CDR2 SMNVEV (reference sequence). There are 14 residues in the CDR3. CDR3 residues: CASSLSGTGGEQYV. The CDR3 nucleotides are TGTGCCAGCAGTCTCTCCGGGACAGGGGGTGAGCAGTACGTC.

In regard to this clonotype: Here the CDR3 omits its conserved ending phenylalanine or tryptophan, so a read error is the likely source. The chain is built from TRBV12-3 or TRBV12-4 and TRBJ1-4; 8 positions agree with TRBD1. The CDR3 consists of 16 residues. Trimming took 1 base from V and 6 from J; bases not matched to a gene: 7. Here the CDR3 DNA reads TGTGCCAGCAGTTTAGGCAGGGGGCACCTGGATGAAAAACTGTTTCTT. It codes for CASSLGRGHLDEKLFL.

As to this clonotype: A much larger clone sits a single nucleotide away, making a read error possible. The chain joins TRBV7-2 to TRBJ2-7; no reliable D call. Germline values: CDR1 SGHTA, CDR2 FQGNSA. The CDR3 runs to 12 residues. The V end lost 9 bases, the J end lost 5 bases, and 14 bases lay between the germline ends. The CDR3 DNA sequence: TGTGCCAGAAGCGTCTCCGTCCACGAGCAGTACTTC. Translated, it gives CARSVSVHEQYF.

This clonotype has only a few counts. The chain is built from TRBV18 and TRBJ2-5, with D possibly being TRBD1 (6 bases). Germline V gene lookup returns CDR1 KGHSH and CDR2 LQKENI. This CDR3 is 14 amino acids long. V was pared by 3 bases and J by 3 bases, with 11 bases between. Here the CDR3 reads CASSPTDRKETQYF. For the CDR3, the DNA is TGTGCCAGCTCACCCACCGACAGGAAAGAGACCCAGTACTTC. Drawing the rest from reference TRBV18 and TRBJ2-5, the complete variable domain is NAGVMQNPRHLVRRRGQEARLRCSPMKGHSHVYWYRQLPEEGLKFMVYLQKENIIDESGMPKERFSAEFPKEGPSILRIQQVVRGDSAAYFCASSPTDRKETQYFGPGTRLLVL.

Only a few counts were recorded for this clonotype. The chain is built from TRBV7-6 and TRBJ2-2; D not resolved. Trimming cost V 1 base and J 0 bases, with 9 bases left between them. This CDR3 is 16 amino acids long. The germline V gene encodes CDR1 SGHVS and CDR2 FNYEAQ. The CDR3 sequence is CASSLGVRTNTGELFF. The CDR3 DNA sequence: TGTGCCAGCAGCTTAGGCGTCCGTACGAACACCGGGGAGCTGTTTTTT. Variable domain in full (rest from reference TRBV7-6 and TRBJ2-2): GAGVSQSPRYKVTKRGQDVALRCDPISGHVSLYWYRQALGQGPEFLTYFNYEAQQDKSGLPNDRFSAERPEGSISTLTIQRTEQRDSAMYRCASSLGVRTNTGELFFGEGSRLTVL.

This clonotype showed up many times. The V and J genes are TRBV7-6 and TRBJ1-5, with D maybe TRBD1 (6 bases). The CDR3 totals 14 residues. Trimming left V 5 bases short and J 0 bases short, with 8 bases between. From germline, CDR1 is SGHVS and CDR2 FNYEAQ. CDR3 amino acids: CASSRTDSNQPQHF. CDR3 nucleotides: TGTGCCAGCAGCAGGACAGATAGCAATCAGCCCCAGCATTTT.

V gene TRBV7-8 combines with J gene TRBJ2-2; the match to TRBD2 covers 8 bases. The CDR3 covers 15 residues. After removal of 3 bases from V and 3 bases from J, the junction contained 3 bases not matched to a gene. Germline V gene data show CDR1 as SGHVS and CDR2 as FQNEAQ. The CDR3 loop reads CASSFSGSYTGELFF. The CDR3 coding sequence is TGTGCCAGCAGCTTCAGCGGGAGCTACACCGGGGAGCTGTTTTTT.

The V call is TRBV5-5, the J call TRBJ1-1, with D unclear. This CDR3 is built from 14 residues. Between the trimmed V and J ends, which lost 2 bases and 1 base, there was a span of 9 bases. Germline CDR1 and CDR2: SGHKS and YYEKEE (reference sequence). The CDR3 DNA sequence: TGTGCCAGCAGCTTTACCGGGAAGAACACTGAAGCTTTCTTT. Amino acid sequence: CASSFTGKNTEAFF.

This clonotype was seen ten or more times. V is TRBV7-6 and J is TRBJ2-1; no definite D call. From germline, CDR1 is SGHVS and CDR2 FNYEAQ. The V end lost 5 bases, the J end lost 1 base, and 15 bases lay between the germline ends. CDR3 length: 16 residues. This chain's CDR3 is CASSPQFGSSYNEQFF. As DNA, the CDR3 is TGTGCCAGCAGCCCCCAGTTCGGGTCATCCTACAATGAGCAGTTCTTC.

This clonotype was seen more than once but under ten times. The V call is TRBV7-8, the J call TRBJ1-1; D is unresolved. The CDR3 covers 14 residues. With 5 bases removed from V and 3 bases from J, the gap between germline ends came to 13 bases. CDR1 and CDR2 from the germline V gene are SGHVS and FQNEAQ. The CDR3 sequence: CASSGLKGDTEAFF. CDR3 coding DNA: TGTGCCAGCAGCGGACTCAAGGGTGACACTGAAGCTTTCTTT.

The table lists this clonotype with a count of one. The V call is TRBV9, the J call TRBJ2-1, with 12 bases identical to TRBD2. V shed 4 bases, J shed 12 bases, and the junction held 11 bases outside the gene matches. The CDR3 extends over 15 amino acids. Germline CDR1 SGDLS, CDR2 YYNGEE. The CDR3 sequence is CASSSPTSGGPGQFF. The CDR3 coding sequence is TGTGCCAGCAGCTCCCCCACTAGCGGGGGGCCCGGGCAGTTCTTC.

V and J are TRBV4-1 and TRBJ2-1; TRBD1 matches at 9 bases. V trimming: 2 bases; J trimming: 7 bases; junction bases outside the gene matches: 12. From germline, CDR1 is MGHRA and CDR2 YSYEKL. This CDR3 has 17 amino acids. This CDR3 is CASSQLGQGASLNEQFF. CDR3 in DNA: TGCGCCAGCAGCCAATTGGGACAGGGAGCGAGCCTGAATGAGCAGTTCTTC.

The chain couples TRBV7-6 to TRBJ2-7, with D maybe TRBD1 (5 bases). The CDR3 is made up of 17 amino acids. Trimming pared 1 base from V and 7 bases from J, leaving 23 bases between. CDR1 and CDR2 (germline): SGHVS, FNYEAQ. The DNA of the CDR3 is TGTGCCAGCAGCTTAGAAAACTCGCAGGGTCCCTTCGGTGAGCAGTACTTC. It yields the protein CASSLENSQGPFGEQYF.